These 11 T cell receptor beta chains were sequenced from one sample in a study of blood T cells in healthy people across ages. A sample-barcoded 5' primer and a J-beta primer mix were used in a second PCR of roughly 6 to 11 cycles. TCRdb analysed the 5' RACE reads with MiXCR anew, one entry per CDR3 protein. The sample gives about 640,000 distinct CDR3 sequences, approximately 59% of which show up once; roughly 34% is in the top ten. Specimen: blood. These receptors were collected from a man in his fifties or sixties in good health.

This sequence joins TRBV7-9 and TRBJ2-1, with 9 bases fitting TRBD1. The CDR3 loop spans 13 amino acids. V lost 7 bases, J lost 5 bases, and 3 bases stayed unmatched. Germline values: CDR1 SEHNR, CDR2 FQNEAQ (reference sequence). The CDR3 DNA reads TGTGCCAGCACCGGGACAGGGAACAATGAGCAGTTCTTC. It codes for CASTGTGNNEQFF.

DNA of the CDR3: TGTGCCAGCAGCTCACTGACAGGGAACCTTGAAGCTTTCTTT. Its translation: CASSSLTGNLEAFF. The chain joins TRBV6-5 to TRBJ1-1; TRBD1 matches at 7 bases. CDR1 MNHEY and CDR2 SVGAGI come from the germline V gene. The length of the CDR3 is 14 residues. V dropped 6 bases and J dropped 7; count of bases not matched to a gene: 11.

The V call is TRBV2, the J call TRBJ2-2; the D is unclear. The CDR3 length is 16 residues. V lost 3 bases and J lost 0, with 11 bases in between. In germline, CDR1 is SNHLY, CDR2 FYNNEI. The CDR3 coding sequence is TGTGCCAGCAGTGAGGGCCATCCCGCGAACACCGGGGAGCTGTTTTTT. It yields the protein CASSEGHPANTGELFF.

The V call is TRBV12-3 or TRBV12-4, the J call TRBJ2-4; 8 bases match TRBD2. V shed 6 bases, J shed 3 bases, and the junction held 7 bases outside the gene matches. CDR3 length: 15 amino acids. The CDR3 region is CASSPGGAGKNIQYF. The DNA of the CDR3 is TGTGCCAGCAGCCCGGGGGGGGCTGGCAAAAACATTCAGTACTTC.

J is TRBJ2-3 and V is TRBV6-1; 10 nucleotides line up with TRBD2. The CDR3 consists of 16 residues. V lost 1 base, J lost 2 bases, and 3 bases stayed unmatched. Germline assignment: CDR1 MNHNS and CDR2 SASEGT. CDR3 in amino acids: CASSEGGLADTDTQYF. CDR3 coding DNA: TGTGCCAGCAGTGAAGGTGGACTAGCGGACACAGATACGCAGTATTTT.

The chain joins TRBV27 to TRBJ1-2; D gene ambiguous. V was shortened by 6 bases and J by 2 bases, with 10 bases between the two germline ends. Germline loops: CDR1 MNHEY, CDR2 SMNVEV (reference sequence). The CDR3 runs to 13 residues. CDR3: CASRPGRNYGYTF. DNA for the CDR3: TGTGCCAGCAGACCGGGTCGGAACTATGGCTACACCTTC.

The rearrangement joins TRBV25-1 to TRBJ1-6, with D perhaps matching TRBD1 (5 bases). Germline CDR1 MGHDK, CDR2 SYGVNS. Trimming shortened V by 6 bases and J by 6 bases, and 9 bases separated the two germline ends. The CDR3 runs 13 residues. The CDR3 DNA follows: TGTGCCAGCAGGACAGTCGGTAATTCACCCCTCCACTTT. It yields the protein CASRTVGNSPLHF.

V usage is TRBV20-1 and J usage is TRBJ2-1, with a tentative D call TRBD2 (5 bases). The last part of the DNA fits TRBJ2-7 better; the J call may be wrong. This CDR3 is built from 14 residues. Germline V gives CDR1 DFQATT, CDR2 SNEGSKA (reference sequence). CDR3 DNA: TGCAGTGCTGGCCGGGGTGGCTCCTACAATGAGCAGTACTTC. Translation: CSAGRGGSYNEQYF.

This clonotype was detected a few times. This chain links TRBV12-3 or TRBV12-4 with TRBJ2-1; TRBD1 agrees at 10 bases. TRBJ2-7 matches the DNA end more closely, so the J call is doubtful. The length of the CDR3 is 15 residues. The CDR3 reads CASSLRQGAGNEQYF. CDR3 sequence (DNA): TGTGCCAGCAGTTTAAGACAGGGGGCGGGAAATGAGCAGTACTTC.

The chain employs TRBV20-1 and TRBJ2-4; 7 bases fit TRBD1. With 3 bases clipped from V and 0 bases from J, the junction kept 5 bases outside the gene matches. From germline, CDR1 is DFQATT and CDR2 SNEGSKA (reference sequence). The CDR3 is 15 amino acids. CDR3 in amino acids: CSASPGGVAKNIQYF. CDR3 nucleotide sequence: TGCAGTGCTAGTCCAGGGGGAGTAGCCAAAAACATTCAGTACTTC.

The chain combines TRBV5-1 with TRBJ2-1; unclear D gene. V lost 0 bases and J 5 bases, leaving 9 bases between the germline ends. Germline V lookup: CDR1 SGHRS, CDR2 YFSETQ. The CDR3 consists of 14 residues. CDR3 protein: CASSLGSGDNEQFF. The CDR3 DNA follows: TGCGCCAGCAGCTTGGGATCCGGAGACAATGAGCAGTTCTTC.